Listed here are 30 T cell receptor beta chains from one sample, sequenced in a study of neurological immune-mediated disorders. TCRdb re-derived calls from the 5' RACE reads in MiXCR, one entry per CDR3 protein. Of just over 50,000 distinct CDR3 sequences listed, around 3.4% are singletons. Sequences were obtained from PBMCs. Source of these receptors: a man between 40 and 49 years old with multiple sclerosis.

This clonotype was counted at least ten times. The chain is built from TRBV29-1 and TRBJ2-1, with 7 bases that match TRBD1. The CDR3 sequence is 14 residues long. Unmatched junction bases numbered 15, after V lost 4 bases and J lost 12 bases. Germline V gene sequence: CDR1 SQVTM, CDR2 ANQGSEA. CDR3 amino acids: CSVGSHQGDGGQFF. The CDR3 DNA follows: TGCAGCGTTGGGTCTCATCAGGGGGATGGGGGGCAGTTCTTC.

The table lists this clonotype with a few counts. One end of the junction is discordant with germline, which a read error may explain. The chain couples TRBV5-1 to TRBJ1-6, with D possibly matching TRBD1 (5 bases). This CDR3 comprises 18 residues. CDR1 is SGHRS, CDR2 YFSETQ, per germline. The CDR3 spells CASSSKSGDGTYNSPLNF. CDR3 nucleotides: TGCGCCAGCAGCTCAAAATCTGGGGACGGTACCTATAATTCACCCCTCAACTTT.

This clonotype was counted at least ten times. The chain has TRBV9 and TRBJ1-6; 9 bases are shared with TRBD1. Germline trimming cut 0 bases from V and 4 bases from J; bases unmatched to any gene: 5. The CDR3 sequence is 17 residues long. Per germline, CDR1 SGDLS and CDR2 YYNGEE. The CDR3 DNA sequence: TGTGCCAGCAGCGTAGATCACAGGGGGCATTATAATTCACCCCTCCACTTT. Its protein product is CASSVDHRGHYNSPLHF.

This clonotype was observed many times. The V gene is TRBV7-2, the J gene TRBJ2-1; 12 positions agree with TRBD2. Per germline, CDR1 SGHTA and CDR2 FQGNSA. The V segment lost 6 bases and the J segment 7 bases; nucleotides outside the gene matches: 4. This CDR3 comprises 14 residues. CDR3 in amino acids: CASRGTSGYNEQFF. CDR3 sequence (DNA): TGTGCCAGCAGGGGGACTAGCGGGTATAATGAGCAGTTCTTC.

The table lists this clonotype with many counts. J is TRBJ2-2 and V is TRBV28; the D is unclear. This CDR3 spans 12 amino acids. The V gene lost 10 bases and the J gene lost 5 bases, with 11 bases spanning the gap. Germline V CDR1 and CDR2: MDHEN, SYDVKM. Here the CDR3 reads CATQFNTGELFF. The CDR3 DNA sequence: TGTGCCACCCAGTTTAATACCGGGGAGCTGTTTTTT.

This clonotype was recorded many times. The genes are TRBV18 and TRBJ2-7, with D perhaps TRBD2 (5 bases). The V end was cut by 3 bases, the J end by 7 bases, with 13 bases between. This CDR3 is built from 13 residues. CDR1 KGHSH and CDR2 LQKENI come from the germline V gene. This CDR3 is CASSPGGRWEQYF. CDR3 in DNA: TGTGCCAGCTCACCGGGCGGGCGCTGGGAGCAGTACTTC.

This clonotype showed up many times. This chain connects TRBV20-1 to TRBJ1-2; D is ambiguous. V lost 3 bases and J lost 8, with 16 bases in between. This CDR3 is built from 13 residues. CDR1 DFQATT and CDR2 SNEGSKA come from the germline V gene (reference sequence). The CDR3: CSASPQEGYGYTF. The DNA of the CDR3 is TGCAGTGCTAGCCCCCAGGAAGGCTACGGCTACACCTTC.

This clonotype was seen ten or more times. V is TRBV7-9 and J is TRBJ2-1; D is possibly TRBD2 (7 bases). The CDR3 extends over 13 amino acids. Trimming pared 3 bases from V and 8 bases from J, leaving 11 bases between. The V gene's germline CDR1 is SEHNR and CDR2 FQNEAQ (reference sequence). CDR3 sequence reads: CASSFGGADEQFF. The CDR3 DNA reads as TGTGCCAGCAGCTTTGGGGGGGCTGATGAGCAGTTCTTC.

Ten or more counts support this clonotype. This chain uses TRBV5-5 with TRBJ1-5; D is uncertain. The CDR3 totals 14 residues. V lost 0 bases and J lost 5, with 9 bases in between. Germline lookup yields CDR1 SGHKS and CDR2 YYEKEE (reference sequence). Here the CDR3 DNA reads TGTGCCAGCAGCTTGGGGGCAGGCGATCAGCCCCAGCATTTT. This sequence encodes CASSLGAGDQPQHF.

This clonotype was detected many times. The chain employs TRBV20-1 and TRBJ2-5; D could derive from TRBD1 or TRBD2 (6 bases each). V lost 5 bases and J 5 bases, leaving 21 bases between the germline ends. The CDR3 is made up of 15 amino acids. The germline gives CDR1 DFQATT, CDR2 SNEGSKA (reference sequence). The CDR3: CSAASEGEVGETQYF. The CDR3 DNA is TGCAGTGCTGCGTCGGAGGGGGAGGTAGGGGAGACCCAGTACTTC.

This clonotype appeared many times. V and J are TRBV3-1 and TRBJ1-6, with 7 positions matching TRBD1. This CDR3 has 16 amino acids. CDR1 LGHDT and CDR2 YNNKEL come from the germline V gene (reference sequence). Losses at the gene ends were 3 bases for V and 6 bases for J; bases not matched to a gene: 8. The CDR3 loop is CASSQLPGTANSPLHF. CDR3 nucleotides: TGTGCCAGCAGCCAGCTACCCGGGACAGCTAATTCACCCCTCCACTTT. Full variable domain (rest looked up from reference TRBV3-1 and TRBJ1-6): DTAVSQTPKYLVTQMGNDKSIKCEQNLGHDTMYWYKQDSKKFLKIMFSYNNKELIINETVPNRFSPKSPDKAHLNLHINSLELGDSAVYFCASSQLPGTANSPLHFGNGTRLTVT.

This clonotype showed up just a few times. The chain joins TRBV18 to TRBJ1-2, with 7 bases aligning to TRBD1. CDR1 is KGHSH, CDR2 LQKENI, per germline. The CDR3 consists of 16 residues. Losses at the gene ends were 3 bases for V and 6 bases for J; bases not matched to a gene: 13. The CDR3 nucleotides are TGTGCCAGCTCACCGTCTACAGGGGATCTCGGGCATGGCTACACCTTC. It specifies CASSPSTGDLGHGYTF.

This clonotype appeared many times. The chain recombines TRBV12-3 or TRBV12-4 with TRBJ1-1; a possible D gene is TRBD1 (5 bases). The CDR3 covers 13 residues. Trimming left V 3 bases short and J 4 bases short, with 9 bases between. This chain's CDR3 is CASSFTGGTEAFF. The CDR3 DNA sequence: TGTGCCAGCAGTTTTACCGGGGGCACTGAAGCTTTCTTT.

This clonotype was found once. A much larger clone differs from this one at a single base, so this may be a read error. The CDR3 here is CASIEAYEQYF. In DNA, the CDR3 is TGTGCCAGCATTGAAGCGTACGAGCAGTACTTC. The genes are TRBV6-1 and TRBJ2-7; D is undetermined. Germline V CDR1 and CDR2: MNHNS, SASEGT. The CDR3 is 11 residues long.

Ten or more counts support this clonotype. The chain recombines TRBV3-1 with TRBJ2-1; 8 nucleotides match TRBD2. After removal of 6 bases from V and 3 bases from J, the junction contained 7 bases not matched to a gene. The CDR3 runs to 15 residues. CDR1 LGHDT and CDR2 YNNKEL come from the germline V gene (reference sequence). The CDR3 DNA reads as TGTGCCAGCAGTCCCATAGCGGGGCTCTACAATGAGCAGTTCTTC. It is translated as CASSPIAGLYNEQFF.

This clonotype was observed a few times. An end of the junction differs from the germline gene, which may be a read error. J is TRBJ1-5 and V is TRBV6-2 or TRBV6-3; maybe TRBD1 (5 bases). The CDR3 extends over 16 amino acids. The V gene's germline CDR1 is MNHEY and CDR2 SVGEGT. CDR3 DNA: TGTGCCAGCAGTTATAGCCCAGGGATTGTACATCAGCCCCAGAATTTT. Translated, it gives CASSYSPGIVHQPQNF.

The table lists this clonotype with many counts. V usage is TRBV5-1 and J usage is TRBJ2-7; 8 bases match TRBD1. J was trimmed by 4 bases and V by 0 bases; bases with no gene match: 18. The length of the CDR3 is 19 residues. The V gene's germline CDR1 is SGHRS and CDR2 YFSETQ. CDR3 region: CASSLGLGVGTGAVYEQYF. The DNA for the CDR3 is TGCGCCAGCAGCTTGGGCCTCGGTGTAGGGACAGGTGCCGTTTACGAGCAGTACTTC. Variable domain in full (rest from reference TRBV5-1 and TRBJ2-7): KAGVTQTPRYLIKTRGQQVTLSCSPISGHRSVSWYQQTPGQGLQFLFEYFSETQRNKGNFPGRFSGRQFSNSRSEMNVSTLELGDSALYLCASSLGLGVGTGAVYEQYFGPGTRLTVT.

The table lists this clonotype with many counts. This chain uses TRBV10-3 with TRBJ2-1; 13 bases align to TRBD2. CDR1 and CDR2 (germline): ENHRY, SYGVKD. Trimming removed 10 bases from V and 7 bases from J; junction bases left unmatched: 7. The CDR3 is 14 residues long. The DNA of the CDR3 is TGTGCCACCGAGGGGACTAGCGGGGAGAATGAGCAGTTCTTC. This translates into CATEGTSGENEQFF.

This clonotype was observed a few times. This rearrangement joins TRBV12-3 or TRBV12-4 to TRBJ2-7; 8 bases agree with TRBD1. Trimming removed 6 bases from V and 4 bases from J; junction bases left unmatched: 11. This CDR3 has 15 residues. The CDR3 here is CASRASWQGAYEQYF. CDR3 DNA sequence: TGTGCCAGCAGAGCCTCTTGGCAGGGGGCGTACGAGCAGTACTTC.

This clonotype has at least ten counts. CDR3 residues: CAWSVGTQPQHF. The CDR3 nucleotides read TGTGCCTGGAGTGTCGGTACCCAGCCCCAGCATTTT. The chain employs TRBV30 and TRBJ1-5; D remains unclear. Germline V gene lookup returns CDR1 GTSNPN and CDR2 SVGIG (reference sequence). The CDR3 is 12 amino acids. V gave up 0 bases and J gave up 7 bases, with 7 bases separating them.

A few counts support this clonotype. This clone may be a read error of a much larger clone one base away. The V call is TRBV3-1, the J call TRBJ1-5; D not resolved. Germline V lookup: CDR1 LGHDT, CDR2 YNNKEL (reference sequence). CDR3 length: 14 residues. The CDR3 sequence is CASSQAITAQPQNF. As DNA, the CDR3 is TGTGCCAGCAGCCAAGCTATAACAGCGCAGCCCCAGAATTTT.

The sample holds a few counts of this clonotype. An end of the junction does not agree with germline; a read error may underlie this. The CDR3 sequence is CASSFGARGNQPQNF. CDR3 bases: TGTGCCAGCAGTTTTGGGGCGCGGGGCAATCAGCCCCAGAATTTT. V usage is TRBV12-3 or TRBV12-4 and J usage is TRBJ1-5; D possibly corresponds to TRBD1 (5 bases). The CDR3 is 15 amino acids.

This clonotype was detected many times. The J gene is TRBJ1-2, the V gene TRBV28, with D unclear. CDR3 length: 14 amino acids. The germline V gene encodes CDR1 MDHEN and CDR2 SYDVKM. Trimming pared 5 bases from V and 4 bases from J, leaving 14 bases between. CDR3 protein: CASSLQEGRYGYTF. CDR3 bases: TGTGCCAGCAGTCTCCAAGAAGGCCGCTATGGCTACACCTTC.

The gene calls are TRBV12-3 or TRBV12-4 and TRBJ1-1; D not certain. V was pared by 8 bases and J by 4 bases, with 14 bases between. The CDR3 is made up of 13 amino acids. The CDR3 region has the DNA TGTGCCAGCGGCCGTATGGCGGGCACTGAAGCTTTCTTT. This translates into CASGRMAGTEAFF.

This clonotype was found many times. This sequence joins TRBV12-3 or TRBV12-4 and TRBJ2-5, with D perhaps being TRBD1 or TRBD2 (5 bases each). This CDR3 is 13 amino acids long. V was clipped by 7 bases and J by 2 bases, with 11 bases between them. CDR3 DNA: TGTGCCAGCAATCTCAGGGAGCAAGAGACCCAGTACTTC. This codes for CASNLREQETQYF.

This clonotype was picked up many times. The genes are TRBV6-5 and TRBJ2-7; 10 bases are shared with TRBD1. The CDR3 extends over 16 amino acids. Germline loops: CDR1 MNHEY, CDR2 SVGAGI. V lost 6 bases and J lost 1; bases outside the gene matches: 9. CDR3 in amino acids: CASSRRTGGISYEQYF. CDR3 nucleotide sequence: TGTGCCAGCAGCCGCCGGACAGGGGGTATATCCTACGAGCAGTACTTC.

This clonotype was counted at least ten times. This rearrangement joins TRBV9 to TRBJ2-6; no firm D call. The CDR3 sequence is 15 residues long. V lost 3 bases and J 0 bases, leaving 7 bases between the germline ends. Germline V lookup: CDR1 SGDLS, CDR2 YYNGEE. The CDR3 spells CASSAVGSGANVLTF. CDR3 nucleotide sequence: TGTGCCAGCAGCGCAGTAGGCTCTGGGGCCAACGTCCTGACTTTC.

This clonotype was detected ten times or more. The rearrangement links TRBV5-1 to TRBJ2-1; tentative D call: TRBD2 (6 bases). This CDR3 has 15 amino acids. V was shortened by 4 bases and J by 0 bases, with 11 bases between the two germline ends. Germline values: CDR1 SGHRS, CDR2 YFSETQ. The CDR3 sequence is CASSVSGLSYNEQFF. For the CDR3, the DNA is TGCGCCAGCAGCGTCAGCGGGCTCTCCTACAATGAGCAGTTCTTC.

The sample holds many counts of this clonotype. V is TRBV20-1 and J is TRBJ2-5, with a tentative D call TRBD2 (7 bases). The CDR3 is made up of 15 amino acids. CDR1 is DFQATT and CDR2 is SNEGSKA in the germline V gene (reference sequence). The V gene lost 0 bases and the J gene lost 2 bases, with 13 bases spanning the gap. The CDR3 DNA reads TGCAGTGCTAGAGATGGGGGGGCGGTACAAGAGACCCAGTACTTC. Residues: CSARDGGAVQETQYF.

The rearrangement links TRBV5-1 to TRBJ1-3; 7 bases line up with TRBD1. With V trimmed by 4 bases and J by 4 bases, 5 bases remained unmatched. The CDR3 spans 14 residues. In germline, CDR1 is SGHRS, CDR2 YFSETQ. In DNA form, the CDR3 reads TGCGCCAGCAGCCCCTGGGACAGCGGAAACACCATATATTTT. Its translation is CASSPWDSGNTIYF.